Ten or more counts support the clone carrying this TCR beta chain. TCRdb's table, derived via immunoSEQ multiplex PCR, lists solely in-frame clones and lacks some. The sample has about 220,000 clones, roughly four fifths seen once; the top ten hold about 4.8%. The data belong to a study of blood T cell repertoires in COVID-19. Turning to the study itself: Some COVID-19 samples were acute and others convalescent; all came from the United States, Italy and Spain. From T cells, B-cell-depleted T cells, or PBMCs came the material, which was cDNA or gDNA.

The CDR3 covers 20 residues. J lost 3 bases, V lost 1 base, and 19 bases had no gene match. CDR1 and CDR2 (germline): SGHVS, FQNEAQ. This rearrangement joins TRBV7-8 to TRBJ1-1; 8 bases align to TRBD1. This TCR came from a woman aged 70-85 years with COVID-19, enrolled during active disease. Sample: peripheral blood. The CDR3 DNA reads TGTGCCAGCAGCTTAGTTTTTCGGGGCAGGGGGCGTGTGGGCCACACTGAAGCTTTCTTT. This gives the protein CASSLVFRGRGRVGHTEAFF. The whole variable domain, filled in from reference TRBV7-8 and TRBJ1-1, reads GAGVSQSPRYKVAKRGQDVALRCDPISGHVSLFWYQQALGQGPEFLTYFQNEAQLDKSGLPSDRFFAERPEGSVSTLKIQRTQQEDSAVYLCASSLVFRGRGRVGHTEAFFGQGTRLTVV.